Following are 22 T cell receptor beta chains from one sample sequenced in a study of CD8+ T cells in alopecia areata (dated by TCRdb to 2017 to 2018). This sample's treatment or condition label indicates: oral pan-JAK inhibitor, 5-10 mg twice daily. To prepare the library, the immunoSEQ multiplex PCR assay was applied. RNA was extracted from all samples and reverse transcribed into cDNA as template for TCR sequencing. In its TCRdb copy, this immuneACCESS table keeps in-frame sequences only and misses some clones. Where compared with another copy, unresolved V genes explain less than half of these, and the others have no known cause. The sample contains approximately 150,000 clones, about three fifths of them found a single time. 16% of the sample is taken by the ten largest. Sequenced material: CD4+ T cells sorted from blood, taken at approximately week 60, from a patient treated with tofacitinib. The receptors were sampled from a human donor with alopecia areata.

In this sample, this clone turned up a few times. This chain uses TRBV11-2 with TRBJ2-1, with a possible D match to TRBD2 (5 bases). V lost 5 bases and J 1 base, leaving 9 bases between the germline ends. The CDR3 is 14 residues long. The germline gives CDR1 SGHAT, CDR2 FQNNGV. As DNA, the CDR3 is TGTGCCAGCAGCGCCGGACTTTCCTACAATGAGCAGTTCTTC. It translates to CASSAGLSYNEQFF.

The chain employs TRBV6-1 and TRBJ2-3; D not resolved. Germline V gives CDR1 MNHNS, CDR2 SASEGT. V lost 4 bases, J lost 0 bases, and 17 bases lay in between. The CDR3 loop spans 17 amino acids. CDR3 sequence reads: CASSAYSVIRSTDTQYF. Written as DNA, the CDR3 is TGTGCCAGCAGTGCCTACTCTGTAATCCGGAGCACAGATACGCAGTATTTT.

V usage is TRBV19 and J usage is TRBJ2-3; D is unresolved. V lost 3 bases, J lost 0 bases, and 7 bases lay in between. The germline V gene has CDR1 LNHDA and CDR2 SQIVND (reference sequence). The CDR3 sequence is 14 residues long. For the CDR3, the DNA is TGTGCCAGTAGTATTCGCGCTAGCACAGATACGCAGTATTTT. Amino acids: CASSIRASTDTQYF.

The chain has TRBV29-1 and TRBJ1-1; D gene uncertain. CDR3 length equals 10 residues. Germline lookup yields CDR1 SQVTM and CDR2 ANQGSEA. Trimming left V 4 bases short and J 4 bases short, with 4 bases between. The CDR3 sequence is CSVASTEAFF. DNA for the CDR3: TGCAGCGTTGCCAGCACTGAAGCTTTCTTT.

This clone was seen only a few times. The DNA for the CDR3 is TGTGCTAGTGGTTTGCCCTCCCCCAGCGTTGAGCAGTTCTTC. This codes for CASGLPSPSVEQFF. This chain uses TRBV12-5 with TRBJ2-1; no definite D call. Germline V gives CDR1 LGHNT, CDR2 FRNRAP. With 2 bases removed from V and 9 bases from J, the gap between germline ends came to 14 bases. CDR3 length equals 14 residues.

The CDR3 DNA follows: TGCAGTGCCAAGGGAGGGAGTGGCTACACCTTC. Its translation is CSAKGGSGYTF. The rearrangement uses TRBV20-1 and TRBJ1-2; D not resolved. The V end was cut by 6 bases, the J end by 7 bases, with 12 bases between. Germline V gene data show CDR1 as DFQATT and CDR2 as SNEGSKA (reference sequence). CDR3 length equals 11 residues.

This chain links TRBV29-1 with TRBJ1-1; D is possibly TRBD1 (6 bases). V was clipped by 5 bases and J by 9 bases, with 22 bases between them. Germline CDR1 and CDR2: SQVTM and ANQGSEA. The CDR3 is 14 amino acids. CDR3 nucleotide sequence: TGCAGCGTTCTTCGACAAGGAGGACAGCCGAAAGCTTTCTTT. Translating gives CSVLRQGGQPKAFF.

The chain combines TRBV30 with TRBJ2-2; no clear D gene. This CDR3 comprises 12 residues. Between the trimmed V and J ends, which lost 3 bases and 6 bases, there was a span of 8 bases. Per germline, CDR1 GTSNPN and CDR2 SVGIG (reference sequence). The CDR3 region has the DNA TGTGCCTGGAGCTATAGTCCCGGGGAGCTGTTTTTT. Its protein product is CAWSYSPGELFF.

This clone was detected only a few times. This chain uses TRBV27 with TRBJ2-1, with 14 bases matching TRBD2. This CDR3 is built from 14 residues. V lost 8 bases, J lost 6 bases, and 3 bases stayed unmatched. CDR1 MNHEY and CDR2 SMNVEV come from the germline V gene (reference sequence). CDR3 nucleotide sequence: TGTGCCAGCGCGGGGACTAGCGGGAGCAATGAGCAGTTCTTC. This encodes CASAGTSGSNEQFF.

This chain links TRBV15 with TRBJ2-7; TRBD2 is a possible D gene (6 bases). Trimming removed 1 base from V and 6 bases from J, with 22 bases in between. Germline values: CDR1 LNHNV, CDR2 YYDKDF (reference sequence). The CDR3 spans 17 residues. The CDR3 region is CATSRGVRGAAHSEQYF. For the CDR3, the DNA is TGTGCCACCAGCAGAGGGGTCCGCGGGGCTGCTCACTCCGAGCAGTACTTC.

This clone has just a few counts. The chain uses TRBV19 and TRBJ2-6; D gene unclear. This CDR3 is built from 12 residues. Trimming stripped 7 bases from V and 3 bases from J, with 4 bases between. The germline V gene has CDR1 LNHDA and CDR2 SQIVND (reference sequence). The CDR3 DNA sequence: TGTGCCAGTAAAAGTGGGGCCAACGTCCTGACTTTC. Its protein product is CASKSGANVLTF. The full variable domain, rest sourced from reference TRBV19 and TRBJ2-6, is DGGITQSPKYLFRKEGQNVTLSCEQNLNHDAMYWYRQDPGQGLRLIYYSQIVNDFQKGDIAEGYSVSREKKESFPLTVTSAQKNPTAFYLCASKSGANVLTFGAGSRLTVL.

This chain links TRBV19 with TRBJ2-7, with TRBD1 identical over 9 bases. V shed 4 bases and J 2 bases; nucleotides not matched to a gene: 3. The CDR3 length is 14 residues. The germline gives CDR1 LNHDA, CDR2 SQIVND (reference sequence). The CDR3 region has the DNA TGTGCCAGTAGTACCGGGACAGGGACCTACGAGCAGTACTTC. Protein: CASSTGTGTYEQYF.

The chain uses TRBV13 and TRBJ1-1, with D hard to call. The CDR3 is 14 residues long. Germline V lookup: CDR1 PRHDT, CDR2 FYEKMQ (reference sequence). The germline V and J ends were trimmed by 6 bases and 4 bases, with 15 bases remaining between them. CDR3 sequence: CASRLLLDITEAFF. The CDR3 DNA reads as TGTGCCAGCAGGCTCTTATTGGATATCACTGAAGCTTTCTTT.

Only a few counts were recorded for this clone. The genes are TRBV30 and TRBJ2-7; 13 positions agree with TRBD2. Germline CDR1 GTSNPN, CDR2 SVGIG (reference sequence). V shed 4 bases and J 4 bases; nucleotides not matched to a gene: 10. The CDR3 runs to 16 residues. CDR3 sequence: CAWNEDGLAGEYEQYF. CDR3 bases: TGTGCCTGGAACGAGGATGGACTAGCGGGGGAGTACGAGCAGTACTTC.

The CDR3 region has the DNA TGCGCCAGCAGCCCGCGAGAACTAGCGGACGGGGAGCTGTTTTTT. Its translation is CASSPRELADGELFF. The V and J genes are TRBV4-1 and TRBJ2-2, with 8 bases that match TRBD2. Per the germline V gene, CDR1 is MGHRA and CDR2 is YSYEKL. Trimming removed 4 bases from V and 7 bases from J; junction bases left unmatched: 8. This CDR3 has 15 residues.

The chain joins TRBV30 to TRBJ1-6; 7 bases agree with TRBD1. Trimming removed 4 bases from V and 7 bases from J; junction bases left unmatched: 10. CDR1 is GTSNPN and CDR2 is SVGIG in the germline V gene (reference sequence). This CDR3 has 15 amino acids. This CDR3 reads CAWNTGASGNSPLHF. CDR3 nucleotides: TGTGCCTGGAATACAGGGGCTTCGGGAAATTCACCCCTCCACTTT.

The table lists this clone with a few counts. CDR3 bases: TGTGCCAGCAGCCCTAGACGGAACACTGAAGCTTTCTTT. Translation: CASSPRRNTEAFF. The chain combines TRBV11-2 with TRBJ1-1; D is uncertain. Looked up from germline, CDR1 is SGHAT and CDR2 is FQNNGV. The CDR3 sequence is 13 residues long. V was shortened by 5 bases and J by 1 base, with 8 bases between the two germline ends. Drawing the rest from reference TRBV11-2 and TRBJ1-1, the complete variable domain is EAGVAQSPRYKIIEKRQSVAFWCNPISGHATLYWYQQILGQGPKLLIQFQNNGVVDDSQLPKDRFSAERLKGVDSTLKIQPAKLEDSAVYLCASSPRRNTEAFFGQGTRLTVV.

V gene TRBV15 combines with J gene TRBJ1-5; D gene uncertain. The CDR3 has 15 residues. V lost 0 bases and J lost 11, with 17 bases in between. In germline, CDR1 is LNHNV, CDR2 YYDKDF (reference sequence). Here the CDR3 reads CATSRDVLGGRTQHF. CDR3 nucleotides: TGTGCCACCAGCAGAGATGTTTTAGGCGGCAGGACCCAGCATTTT.

The rearrangement links TRBV25-1 to TRBJ1-5; the match to TRBD1 covers 9 bases. The J segment lost 3 bases and the V segment lost 2 bases, leaving 2 bases of the junction unmatched. From germline, CDR1 is MGHDK and CDR2 SYGVNS. The CDR3 length is 15 residues. The CDR3 spells CASSETGGYNQPQHF. CDR3 DNA sequence: TGTGCCAGCAGTGAAACAGGGGGCTACAATCAGCCCCAGCATTTT.

The rearrangement links TRBV10-3 to TRBJ1-2; D is uncertain. V was cut by 4 bases and J by 2 bases, with 8 bases left in between. This CDR3 has 13 amino acids. The germline V gene encodes CDR1 ENHRY and CDR2 SYGVKD. CDR3 loop: CAISAAVNYGYTF. The CDR3 coding sequence is TGTGCCATCAGTGCCGCGGTGAACTATGGCTACACCTTC.

This chain joins TRBV5-6 and TRBJ2-7; D not resolved. Trimming left V 2 bases short and J 0 bases short, with 6 bases between. From germline, CDR1 is SGHDT and CDR2 YYEEEE. The CDR3 length is 13 residues. This CDR3 is CASSFDVSYEQYF. The CDR3 region has the DNA TGTGCCAGCAGCTTCGATGTCTCCTACGAGCAGTACTTC.

A few counts support this clone. Its ends do not fully match the called genes, so a read error is possible. The V call is TRBV4-2, the J call TRBJ1-2; maybe TRBD1 (5 bases). The CDR3 totals 15 residues. From germline, CDR1 is LGHNA and CDR2 YNFKEQ. CDR3 in DNA: TGTGCCAGCACCCAAGGGAACGGGCAGGGCTATGGCTACACCTTC. It translates to CASTQGNGQGYGYTF.